The 32 T cell receptor beta chains below come from one sample, sequenced in a study of blood T cell repertoires in COVID-19. The table came from immunoSEQ multiplex PCR; TCRdb's copy has only in-frame clones and leaves some out. The sample includes around 65,000 clones, about 90% of them seen just once. The sequencing sample was made of peripheral blood. Source of these receptors: a human donor in a cohort sampled during active COVID-19.

V usage is TRBV7-9 and J usage is TRBJ1-5, with TRBD1 matching 7 bases. The germline CDR1 and CDR2 sequences are SEHNR and FQNEAQ (reference sequence). The J segment lost 2 bases and the V segment lost 5 bases, leaving 6 bases of the junction unmatched. This CDR3 comprises 15 residues. The CDR3 DNA reads as TGTGCCAGCAGCGGTACAGGGGCACGCAATCAGCCCCAGCATTTT. It codes for CASSGTGARNQPQHF.

The chain couples TRBV5-4 to TRBJ2-7; 8 bases align to TRBD1. From germline, CDR1 is SGHNT and CDR2 YYREEE (reference sequence). The CDR3 contains 13 residues. The V and J ends lost 4 bases and 4 bases, in that order; junction bases with no gene match: 4. The CDR3 bases are TGTGCCAGCAGCCTGGACAGGGAGTACGAGCAGTACTTC. Its translation: CASSLDREYEQYF.

V and J are TRBV5-6 and TRBJ2-1, with 7 nucleotides matching TRBD2. This CDR3 is 16 amino acids long. Trimming took 0 bases from V and 8 from J; bases not matched to a gene: 11. Per germline, CDR1 SGHDT and CDR2 YYEEEE. The CDR3: CASSLASGLEGYEQFF. For the CDR3, the DNA is TGTGCCAGCAGCTTGGCCAGTGGACTAGAGGGATATGAGCAGTTCTTC.

CDR3 loop: CASRPTEISNQPQHF. In nucleotides, the CDR3 is TGTGCCAGTAGACCCACAGAGATTAGCAATCAGCCCCAGCATTTT. This chain uses TRBV19 with TRBJ1-5; D unresolved. The CDR3 runs 15 residues. Trimming left V 6 bases short and J 0 bases short, with 12 bases between. The germline gives CDR1 LNHDA, CDR2 SQIVND (reference sequence).

The CDR3 DNA reads TGCGCCAGCAGCCAAGATAGAACCGGGACTTATGGCTACACCTTC. This encodes CASSQDRTGTYGYTF. The chain recombines TRBV4-1 with TRBJ1-2, with a tentative D call TRBD1 (5 bases). CDR1 is MGHRA, CDR2 YSYEKL, per germline. The CDR3 extends over 15 amino acids. Deletions cut 0 bases from V and 5 bases from J, with 13 bases between.

The V and J genes are TRBV7-2 and TRBJ1-5, with D uncertain. V gave up 0 bases and J gave up 7 bases, with 13 bases separating them. This CDR3 is built from 15 residues. Germline CDR1 is SGHTA and CDR2 is FQGNSA. CDR3: CASSLALAKTQPQHF. The CDR3 DNA reads TGTGCCAGCAGCTTAGCCTTAGCCAAAACCCAGCCCCAGCATTTT.

V gene TRBV2 combines with J gene TRBJ2-7; no reliable D call. Germline loops: CDR1 SNHLY, CDR2 FYNNEI. Trimming left V 2 bases short and J 2 bases short, with 10 bases between. This CDR3 spans 14 amino acids. Here the CDR3 reads CASSEMASPYEQYF. The CDR3 coding sequence is TGTGCCAGCAGTGAAATGGCTAGTCCCTACGAGCAGTACTTC.

CDR3 residues: CASSLAGQGRLFF. As DNA, the CDR3 is TGTGCCAGCAGCTTAGCGGGACAGGGGAGACTGTTTTTT. The rearrangement links TRBV7-2 to TRBJ1-4; 10 bases line up with TRBD1. CDR1 and CDR2 (germline): SGHTA, FQGNSA. The CDR3 has 13 amino acids. V trimming: 0 bases; J trimming: 13 bases; junction bases outside the gene matches: 2.

The chain carries TRBV6-6 and TRBJ1-2; tentative D call: TRBD1 (5 bases). The ends were cut back, 7 bases at V and 3 bases at J, with 12 bases in the middle. The CDR3 is 13 amino acids. Germline V gene sequence: CDR1 MNHNY, CDR2 SVGAGI (reference sequence). The CDR3 DNA reads TGTGCCAGCACCAAAGGGGCAGACTATGGCTACACCTTC. Amino acids: CASTKGADYGYTF.

The chain combines TRBV7-8 with TRBJ2-7; 7 bases align to TRBD1. Germline CDR1 SGHVS, CDR2 FQNEAQ. The CDR3 totals 14 residues. V lost 6 bases to trimming and J lost 5 bases; unmatched junction nucleotides: 10. The CDR3 here is CASRPRTGADEQYF. The CDR3 DNA follows: TGTGCCAGCAGACCTCGAACAGGGGCGGACGAGCAGTACTTC.

The chain joins TRBV7-7 to TRBJ2-1, with TRBD2 matching over 11 bases. The CDR3 has 14 amino acids. The ends lost 4 bases at V and 8 bases at J; junction bases unmatched: 4. CDR1 SSHAT and CDR2 FNYEAQ come from the germline V gene (reference sequence). CDR3 protein: CASSSGTSGHEQFF. The CDR3 region has the DNA TGTGCCAGCAGCTCCGGGACTAGCGGCCATGAGCAGTTCTTC.

CDR3 sequence: CSVQTTGELFF. CDR3 nucleotides: TGCAGCGTTCAGACTACCGGGGAGCTGTTTTTT. V gene TRBV29-1 combines with J gene TRBJ2-2; D uncertain. The CDR3 totals 11 residues. V was trimmed by 5 bases and J by 5 bases, leaving 6 bases between them. Germline CDR1 SQVTM, CDR2 ANQGSEA.

This clone turned up a few times. CDR3 in DNA: TGTGCCAGCAGCCCTTCCAGGGGTAAGAATCAGCCCCAGCATTTT. The encoded protein is CASSPSRGKNQPQHF. The chain links TRBV16 to TRBJ1-5; D is possibly TRBD1 (6 bases). The CDR3 runs 15 residues. CDR1 and CDR2 from the germline V gene are KGHSY and FQNENV. The ends were cut back, 4 bases at V and 4 bases at J, with 14 bases in the middle.

This rearrangement joins TRBV10-1 to TRBJ2-7, with 7 bases lining up with TRBD1. The CDR3 consists of 16 residues. The V gene's germline CDR1 is WNHNN and CDR2 SYGVQD (reference sequence). The V segment lost 3 bases and the J segment 1 base; nucleotides outside the gene matches: 9. Here the CDR3 reads CASSDFTQQGSYEQYF. CDR3 DNA: TGCGCCAGCAGTGATTTTACCCAACAGGGGTCCTACGAGCAGTACTTC.

This chain links TRBV11-2 with TRBJ2-1, with 7 bases matching TRBD2. V lost 3 bases, J lost 9 bases, and 11 bases stayed unmatched. The CDR3 is 15 residues long. CDR1 is SGHAT, CDR2 FQNNGV, per germline. Written as DNA, the CDR3 is TGTGCCAGCAGCTTCGGAAGCGGGGAGTTCGTTGAGCAGTTCTTC. Translation: CASSFGSGEFVEQFF.

The rearrangement joins TRBV4-2 to TRBJ2-7, with 7 nucleotides matching TRBD2. The V gene's germline CDR1 is LGHNA and CDR2 YNFKEQ. The CDR3 covers 16 residues. V lost 1 base, J lost 1 base, and 7 bases stayed unmatched. CDR3 region: CASSQGGASGSYEQYF. For the CDR3, the DNA is TGTGCCAGCAGCCAAGGGGGAGCTAGCGGATCCTACGAGCAGTACTTC.

The chain recombines TRBV3-1 (or the pseudogene TRBV3-2) with TRBJ2-1; tentatively, D is TRBD2 (5 bases). This CDR3 comprises 12 residues. V was pared by 3 bases and J by 6 bases, with 6 bases between. Germline V gene lookup returns CDR1 LGHDT and CDR2 YNNKEL (reference sequence). In DNA, the CDR3 is TGTGCCAGCAGCCATCGGGGCAATGAGCAGTTCTTC. Amino acids: CASSHRGNEQFF.

This sequence joins TRBV27 and TRBJ2-7; 10 bases line up with TRBD1. Unmatched junction bases numbered 10, after V lost 6 bases and J lost 2 bases. Germline V lookup: CDR1 MNHEY, CDR2 SMNVEV (reference sequence). The CDR3 sequence is 16 residues long. DNA for the CDR3: TGTGCCAGCAGCCGCAGCCCGACAGGGGGCCCCTACGAGCAGTACTTC. Protein product: CASSRSPTGGPYEQYF.

This chain connects TRBV18 to TRBJ2-7; possible D gene TRBD1, 6 bases. Germline CDR1 KGHSH, CDR2 LQKENI. This CDR3 is 15 amino acids long. Between the trimmed V and J ends, which lost 1 base and 4 bases, there was a span of 14 bases. The DNA for the CDR3 is TGTGCCAGCTCACCACTCCAGACAGGAGATTACGAGCAGTACTTC. Protein: CASSPLQTGDYEQYF.

This chain's CDR3 is CASSQDWSSGRATYNEQFF. Here the CDR3 DNA reads TGCGCCAGCAGCCAAGATTGGAGTAGCGGGAGGGCGACCTACAATGAGCAGTTCTTC. The chain recombines TRBV4-3 with TRBJ2-1; 11 bases fit TRBD2. CDR3 length equals 19 residues. The germline gives CDR1 LGHNA, CDR2 YSLEER. The V and J ends lost 0 bases and 2 bases, in that order; junction bases with no gene match: 9.

This clone occurred once. The chain links TRBV7-2 to TRBJ2-7; 10 bases match TRBD2. CDR1 and CDR2 from the germline V gene are SGHTA and FQGNSA. The trim removed 5 bases at V and 0 bases at J, leaving 7 bases unmatched. The CDR3 loop spans 16 amino acids. The CDR3 here is CASSPRLAGTSYEQYF. CDR3 coding DNA: TGTGCCAGCAGCCCCCGACTAGCGGGTACCTCCTACGAGCAGTACTTC.

The V and J genes are TRBV12-3 or TRBV12-4 and TRBJ2-3; D is unclear. V lost 6 bases, J lost 3 bases, and 10 bases lay in between. This CDR3 comprises 13 residues. The CDR3 region is CASRVQVTDTQYF. The CDR3 DNA sequence: TGTGCCAGCAGAGTCCAGGTGACAGATACGCAGTATTTT.

The V call is TRBV21-1, the J call TRBJ2-1; TRBD2, the table's D call, was not compared with the DNA. TRBV21-1 represents a pseudogene. The CDR3 loop spans 16 amino acids. The chain's CDR3 is CASSDAGTSSYNEQFF. Here the CDR3 DNA reads TGTGCCAGCAGCGACGCCGGGACTAGCTCCTACAATGAGCAGTTCTTC.

The V call is TRBV10-3, the J call TRBJ2-6, with 8 nucleotides matching TRBD1. With V trimmed by 3 bases and J by 4 bases, 8 bases remained unmatched. CDR1 and CDR2 from the germline V gene are ENHRY and SYGVKD. The CDR3 has 17 amino acids. CDR3 bases: TGTGCCATCAGTGACCATCAGGGGGCCGGCGGGGCCAACGTCCTGACTTTC. It codes for CAISDHQGAGGANVLTF.

V usage is TRBV19 and J usage is TRBJ2-7; D possibly corresponds to TRBD1 (5 bases). V lost 3 bases to trimming and J lost 3 bases, with 15 bases between them. The germline V gene has CDR1 LNHDA and CDR2 SQIVND (reference sequence). CDR3 length: 15 residues. The CDR3 DNA reads TGTGCCAGTAGTATTAGAGGACAAGGGAACTACGAGCAGTACTTC. Its protein is CASSIRGQGNYEQYF.

CDR3 DNA: TGTGCCAGCCGCAAATGGGCGGGCACCGGGGAGCTGTTTTTT. Translating gives CASRKWAGTGELFF. V and J are TRBV7-8 and TRBJ2-2, with D maybe TRBD2 (5 bases). The CDR3 length is 14 residues. Germline V CDR1 and CDR2: SGHVS, FQNEAQ. V was shortened by 8 bases and J by 4 bases, with 14 bases between the two germline ends.

This chain's CDR3 is CASSFWPTGGSYEQYF. DNA of the CDR3: TGTGCCAGCAGCTTTTGGCCGACAGGGGGGTCCTACGAGCAGTACTTC. V gene TRBV7-2 combines with J gene TRBJ2-7; 9 bases line up with TRBD1. There are 16 residues in the CDR3. The germline V gene has CDR1 SGHTA and CDR2 FQGNSA. With 3 bases clipped from V and 1 base from J, the junction kept 7 bases outside the gene matches.

This chain links TRBV12-5 with TRBJ1-1; unclear D gene. The V end was cut by 4 bases, the J end by 4 bases, with 10 bases between. CDR3 length: 13 residues. The germline V gene encodes CDR1 LGHNT and CDR2 FRNRAP. CDR3 in amino acids: CASGSWEGTEAFF. The CDR3 nucleotides read TGTGCTAGTGGTTCCTGGGAGGGCACTGAAGCTTTCTTT.

In its sample, this clone was seen a few times. The rearrangement links TRBV11-2 to TRBJ1-3; D gene uncertain. The length of the CDR3 is 17 residues. Germline V gene lookup returns CDR1 SGHAT and CDR2 FQNNGV. V lost 1 base and J lost 7, with 20 bases in between. The CDR3 loop reads CASSLVGNQAGVNTIYF. CDR3 sequence (DNA): TGTGCCAGCAGCTTAGTTGGTAATCAAGCGGGAGTTAACACCATATATTTT.

This clone was seen once. The genes are TRBV28 and TRBJ1-2, with D possibly matching TRBD1 (6 bases). With 4 bases removed from V and 8 bases from J, the gap between germline ends came to 17 bases. CDR1 and CDR2 from the germline V gene are MDHEN and SYDVKM. This CDR3 comprises 14 residues. The CDR3 is CASSSPGQSLGYTF. The CDR3 DNA follows: TGTGCCAGCAGTTCCCCCGGACAGAGTTTAGGCTACACCTTC.

V is TRBV18 and J is TRBJ1-4, with 8 bases fitting TRBD1. The J segment lost 7 bases and the V segment lost 6 bases, leaving 7 bases of the junction unmatched. The V gene's germline CDR1 is KGHSH and CDR2 LQKENI. The CDR3 is 14 amino acids. The CDR3 loop reads CASSPDRAIEKLFF. As DNA, the CDR3 is TGTGCCAGCTCCCCGGACAGGGCTATTGAAAAACTGTTTTTT.

The chain's CDR3 is CASSLPDRSIEKLFF. In DNA form, the CDR3 reads TGCGCCAGCAGCCTACCAGACAGATCGATTGAAAAACTGTTTTTT. V gene TRBV4-1 combines with J gene TRBJ1-4; D possibly corresponds to TRBD1 (5 bases). This CDR3 contains 15 residues. V shed 4 bases and J shed 7 bases, with 16 bases lying between them. The germline CDR1 and CDR2 sequences are MGHRA and YSYEKL.